Below, 14 T cell receptor beta chains from the same sample are listed, as sequenced in a study of T cells in women clearing cervical HPV infection. Assay used: immunoSEQ multiplex PCR; TCRdb lists only in-frame clones, some missing. This table lists around 39,000 clones. Sequencing used blood buffy coat. The receptor source for this set is a woman aged 18-70 years with a cervical HPV16 infection that either progressed to CIN3+ or cleared (not recorded which).

A word on this clone: Read coverage stops 3 residues before the CDR3 terminus; the germline J gene supplies the remainder. This rearrangement joins TRBV7-9 to TRBJ1-5; TRBD1 matches 7 bases. The junction had 1 base not matched to a gene; V was cut back by 4 bases and J by 4 bases. CDR1 SEHNR and CDR2 FQNEAQ come from the germline V gene (reference sequence). The CDR3 is made up of 13 amino acids. This chain's CDR3 is CASSWGQNQPQHF. CDR3 bases read: TGTGCCAGCAGCTGGGGACAGAATCAGCCC.

On this clone: The CDR3 is cut off 3 residues early in the read; its end comes from the germline J gene. V is TRBV29-1 and J is TRBJ2-2; possible D gene TRBD1, 6 bases. V gave up 6 bases and J gave up 1 base, with 6 bases separating them. Germline lookup yields CDR1 SQVTM and CDR2 ANQGSEA. This CDR3 is 12 amino acids long. CDR3 sequence reads: CSVTGNTGELFF. The covered CDR3 bases are TGCAGCGTGACAGGGAACACCGGGGAG.

A word on this clone: Read data end 3 residues before the CDR3 end; the end is taken from the germline J gene. The chain links TRBV5-4 to TRBJ1-2; maybe TRBD1 (6 bases). Germline V CDR1 and CDR2: SGHNT, YYREEE (reference sequence). CDR3 length equals 12 residues. CDR3 DNA, as far as it was read: TGTGCCAGCAGCTTGGGGGGGGGCGGC. The encoded protein is CASSLGGGG. The full CDR3 protein is CASSLGGGGYTF.

Notes on this clone: Coverage ceases 3 residues before the CDR3 finishes, and the germline J gene fills in the end. J is TRBJ2-2 and V is TRBV4-2, with a tentative D call TRBD2 (5 bases). The CDR3 has 14 residues. Germline lookup yields CDR1 LGHNA and CDR2 YNFKEQ. V lost 1 base, J lost 2 bases, and 5 bases lay in between. The CDR3: CASSQGTNTGELFF. The sequenced part of the CDR3 DNA is TGTGCCAGCAGCCAAGGGACTAACACCGGGGAG.

On this clone itself: From the germline J gene comes the end of the CDR3, since the read stops 3 residues before it. The chain combines TRBV20-1 with TRBJ2-1; 8 positions match TRBD1. CDR3 length equals 15 residues. Germline V gene lookup returns CDR1 DFQATT and CDR2 SNEGSKA (reference sequence). Germline trimming cut 6 bases from V and 6 bases from J; bases unmatched to any gene: 13. CDR3 bases read: TGCAGTGCACCCCCCCCGACAGGGGTAAGCAATGAG. Translation gives CSAPPPTGVSNE. The full CDR3 sequence reads CSAPPPTGVSNEQFF.

Comments on this clone: Read sequence stops 3 residues before the CDR3 end, and the germline J gene provides the missing end. J is TRBJ2-7 and V is TRBV5-4, with 8 bases that match TRBD2. CDR3 length: 16 amino acids. Losses at the gene ends were 2 bases for V and 4 bases for J; bases not matched to a gene: 11. Germline V gene sequence: CDR1 SGHNT, CDR2 YYREEE (reference sequence). The CDR3 DNA, read in part, is TGTGCCAGCAGCTTAAGGGGAACAGGCGGGGGGTACGAG. Translated: CASSLRGTGGGYE. The CDR3, in full, reads CASSLRGTGGGYEQYF.

Remarks on this clone: The CDR3 is cut off 3 residues early in the read; its end comes from the germline J gene. J is TRBJ2-1 and V is TRBV20-1; 13 positions match TRBD2. CDR1 and CDR2 (germline): DFQATT, SNEGSKA (reference sequence). This CDR3 has 15 residues. Trimming took 3 bases from V and 3 from J; bases not matched to a gene: 2. The CDR3: CSASGTSGDYNEQFF. CDR3 DNA (partial): TGCAGTGCTAGTGGGACTAGCGGGGACTACAATGAG.

Note on this clone: With the read ending 3 residues before the CDR3 end, the germline J gene is used to fill in that end. The chain recombines TRBV6-1 with TRBJ2-5; a weak D match, TRBD2 (5 bases). The germline gives CDR1 MNHNS, CDR2 SASEGT. V was clipped by 3 bases and J by 5 bases, with 16 bases between them. This CDR3 is 15 amino acids long. The chain's CDR3 is CASSDIGRLTETQYF. The DNA read from the CDR3 is TGTGCCAGCAGTGATATCGGCAGACTAACGGAGACC.

Points on this clone: Read coverage stops 3 residues before the CDR3 terminus; the germline J gene supplies the remainder. This chain uses TRBV11-1 with TRBJ2-3; 8 bases align to TRBD2. The CDR3 extends over 15 amino acids. The V gene end was trimmed by 5 bases and the J gene end by 0 bases; junction bases not matched to a gene: 4. Germline CDR1 reads SGHAT; CDR2 reads FQDESV (reference sequence). CDR3 bases read: TGTGCCAGCAGCCCCGGGGGGGCTAGCACAGATACG. This gives the protein CASSPGGASTDT. The full CDR3 sequence reads CASSPGGASTDTQYF.

About this clone: The read is 3 residues too short to cover the CDR3 end, so that end is filled in from the germline J gene. The V call is TRBV10-3, the J call TRBJ2-3; D may be TRBD1 (5 bases). V dropped 3 bases and J dropped 1 base, with 8 bases sitting between them. The length of the CDR3 is 14 residues. Per the germline V gene, CDR1 is ENHRY and CDR2 is SYGVKD. The CDR3 loop is CAISDKTGTDTQYF. The CDR3 DNA, read in part, is TGTGCCATCAGTGATAAGACAGGCACAGATACG.

In the case of this clone: Read sequence stops 3 residues before the CDR3 end, and the germline J gene provides the missing end. This sequence joins TRBV5-1 and TRBJ1-1, with 11 bases that match TRBD1. This CDR3 comprises 16 residues. Germline lookup yields CDR1 SGHRS and CDR2 YFSETQ. V was pared by 2 bases and J by 3 bases, with 6 bases of the junction left unmatched. CDR3: CASSFGTGGPDTEAFF. CDR3 DNA, as far as it was read: TGCGCCAGCAGCTTTGGGACAGGGGGGCCGGACACTGAA.

Concerning this clone itself: The CDR3 end falls 3 residues outside the read, so it is completed with the germline J gene. This chain joins TRBV5-4 and TRBJ2-3, with TRBD1 identical over 8 bases. This CDR3 comprises 14 residues. Germline V gene sequence: CDR1 SGHNT, CDR2 YYREEE (reference sequence). With V trimmed by 4 bases and J by 3 bases, 4 bases remained unmatched. CDR3 bases read: TGTGCCAGCAGCAGGACAGGGTCGACAGATACG. It specifies CASSRTGSTDT. The entire CDR3 is CASSRTGSTDTQYF.

Comments on this clone: The missing CDR3 end, 3 residues past where the read stops, is filled in from the germline J gene. V usage is TRBV27 and J usage is TRBJ1-6; 7 bases agree with TRBD1. V shed 8 bases and J 4 bases; nucleotides not matched to a gene: 2. The CDR3 sequence is 13 residues long. Germline V CDR1 and CDR2: MNHEY, SMNVEV (reference sequence). CDR3 DNA (partial): TGTGCCAGCGGGGGACAGTATAATTCACCC. As protein: CASGGQYNSP. The full CDR3 is CASGGQYNSPLHF.

Concerning this clone: The read terminates 3 residues before the CDR3 end, so the remaining end is supplied by the germline J gene. The rearrangement links TRBV20-1 to TRBJ2-3; no clear D gene. Germline V lookup: CDR1 DFQATT, CDR2 SNEGSKA (reference sequence). V lost 6 bases, J lost 6 bases, and 13 bases lay in between. This CDR3 contains 12 residues. The CDR3 sequence is CSAPPSGDTQYF. CDR3 DNA (partial): TGCAGTGCCCCGCCCAGTGGTGATACG.